The text below deals with one TCR beta chain. The V and J ends lost 0 bases and 4 bases respectively, with 16 bases between them. CDR1 and CDR2 from the germline V gene are MNHEY and SMNVEV (reference sequence). The CDR3 loop spans 16 amino acids. This entry belongs to a study of T cells after posttransplantation cyclophosphamide. Treatment was busulfan-fludarabine conditioning, a marrow graft, and cyclophosphamide on days +3 and +4. Measured with immunoSEQ multiplex PCR; TCRdb has only the in-frame clones, and not every one. In the table there are some 2,000 clones, 81% of which are singletons. This specimen consisted of CD8+ T cells sorted from blood, obtained 350 to 390 days after allogeneic stem cell transplant with posttransplant cyclophosphamide. The source is a male patient aged 50 to 59 who received an allogeneic stem cell transplant from a related donor and was CMV-positive. The T cells may come from the graft donor. The gene calls are TRBV27 and TRBJ2-7; D possibly corresponds to TRBD2 (6 bases). CDR3 protein: CASSLSFGSPSYEQYF. The CDR3 DNA reads TGTGCCAGCAGTTTATCTTTCGGGAGCCCCTCTTACGAGCAGTACTTC.